Presented here are 27 T cell receptor beta chains from one specimen sequenced in a study of OX40 agonist ivuxolimab in advanced cancers. The assay was immunoSEQ multiplex PCR, and TCRdb's table has in-frame clones only and misses some. The sample includes tens of thousands of clones, 94% of them seen just once. The input for sequencing was CD4+ or CD8+ T cells sorted from blood, taken in a trial of the OX40 agonist ivuxolimab. These receptors all stem from an adult with an advanced solid tumor such as melanoma, head and neck, liver or kidney cancer.

CDR3 amino acids: CASSLPGTWGHTDTQYF. The CDR3 coding sequence is TGTGCCAGCAGCTTACCGGGAACCTGGGGCCACACAGATACGCAGTATTTT. The J gene is TRBJ2-3, the V gene TRBV7-8, with D possibly called TRBD1 or TRBD2 (5 bases each). There are 17 residues in the CDR3. Looked up from germline, CDR1 is SGHVS and CDR2 is FQNEAQ. Trimming left V 2 bases short and J 2 bases short, with 17 bases between.

This chain uses TRBV7-3 with TRBJ2-1; 8 bases are a match to TRBD2. The germline V gene encodes CDR1 SGHTA and CDR2 FQGTGA. This CDR3 comprises 16 residues. J was trimmed by 1 base and V by 2 bases; bases with no gene match: 4. The CDR3 bases are TGTGCCAGCAGCTTAGCGGGAGGTGATTCCTACAATGAGCAGTTCTTC. Its protein is CASSLAGGDSYNEQFF.

The chain has TRBV9 and TRBJ2-1; the match to TRBD2 covers 16 bases. The germline V gene has CDR1 SGDLS and CDR2 YYNGEE. The CDR3 length is 18 residues. V lost 3 bases and J lost 7; bases outside the gene matches: 10. CDR3 bases: TGTGCCAGCAGCGGAACCGGGACTAGCGGGAGGGCCATAAATGAGCAGTTCTTC. It yields the protein CASSGTGTSGRAINEQFF. Filled out from reference TRBV9 and TRBJ2-1, the complete variable domain reads DSGVTQTPKHLITATGQRVTLRCSPRSGDLSVYWYQQSLDQGLQFLIQYYNGEERAKGNILERFSAQQFPDLHSELNLSSLELGDSALYFCASSGTGTSGRAINEQFFGPGTRLTVL.

The CDR3 protein is CASSYAGETQYF. The DNA of the CDR3 is TGTGCCAGCAGTTATGCAGGAGAGACCCAGTACTTC. The chain is built from TRBV25-1 and TRBJ2-5; D not resolved. Germline assignment: CDR1 MGHDK and CDR2 SYGVNS. The CDR3 sequence is 12 residues long. With 5 bases removed from V and 4 bases from J, the gap between germline ends came to 8 bases. The full variable domain, in which reference TRBV25-1 and TRBJ2-5 provide the parts outside the CDR3, is EADIYQTPRYLVIGTGKKITLECSQTMGHDKMYWYQQDPGMELHLIHYSYGVNSTEKGDLSSESTVSRIRTEHFPLTLESARPSHTSQYLCASSYAGETQYFGPGTRLLVL.

The chain couples TRBV5-8 to TRBJ2-5, with TRBD2 matching over 10 bases. Germline V gene data show CDR1 as SGHTS and CDR2 as YDEGEE. The V gene end was trimmed by 5 bases and the J gene end by 2 bases; junction bases not matched to a gene: 15. CDR3 length: 18 residues. The CDR3 nucleotides read TGTGCCAGCAGAAGGGGGGACACGACTAGCGGGTGGCAAGAGACCCAGTACTTC. This codes for CASRRGDTTSGWQETQYF.

This sequence joins TRBV19 and TRBJ2-3, with TRBD2 matching over 11 bases. Unmatched junction bases numbered 6, after V lost 5 bases and J lost 2 bases. CDR1 is LNHDA and CDR2 is SQIVND in the germline V gene (reference sequence). The CDR3 is 16 residues long. The CDR3 loop is CASSPRTSGFTDTQYF. The CDR3 coding sequence is TGTGCCAGTAGTCCCCGGACTAGCGGGTTCACAGATACGCAGTATTTT. The full variable domain, completed using reference TRBV19 and TRBJ2-3, is DGGITQSPKYLFRKEGQNVTLSCEQNLNHDAMYWYRQDPGQGLRLIYYSQIVNDFQKGDIAEGYSVSREKKESFPLTVTSAQKNPTAFYLCASSPRTSGFTDTQYFGPGTRLTVL.

The chain combines TRBV28 with TRBJ1-2; 11 bases are shared with TRBD1. From germline, CDR1 is MDHEN and CDR2 SYDVKM. This CDR3 is 14 amino acids long. V dropped 6 bases and J dropped 4; count of bases not matched to a gene: 4. CDR3 residues: CASRDRGLFYGYTF. CDR3 sequence (DNA): TGTGCCAGCAGGGACAGGGGGCTATTCTATGGCTACACCTTC.

The rearrangement uses TRBV7-9 and TRBJ2-7, with a tentative D call TRBD1 (6 bases). With 7 bases removed from V and 3 bases from J, the gap between germline ends came to 16 bases. The CDR3 extends over 14 amino acids. CDR1 is SEHNR and CDR2 is FQNEAQ in the germline V gene (reference sequence). CDR3 coding DNA: TGTGCCAGCACCTCACCGACGACAGGCTACGAGCAGTACTTC. It encodes CASTSPTTGYEQYF. Supplemented by reference TRBV7-9 and TRBJ2-7, the full variable domain reads DTGVSQNPRHKITKRGQNVTFRCDPISEHNRLYWYRQTLGQGPEFLTYFQNEAQLEKSRLLSDRFSAERPKGSFSTLEIQRTEQGDSAMYLCASTSPTTGYEQYFGPGTRLTVT.

The chain is built from TRBV4-2 and TRBJ2-2, with TRBD2 matching 7 bases. V trimming: 0 bases; J trimming: 10 bases; junction bases outside the gene matches: 5. Per germline, CDR1 LGHNA and CDR2 YNFKEQ. The CDR3 is 14 residues long. CDR3 sequence: CASSQEGGFVELFF. The CDR3 DNA sequence: TGTGCCAGCAGCCAAGAGGGGGGGTTCGTGGAGCTGTTTTTT.

V usage is TRBV15 and J usage is TRBJ1-4; 8 nucleotides agree with TRBD1. The germline gives CDR1 LNHNV, CDR2 YYDKDF (reference sequence). The CDR3 covers 18 residues. J lost 7 bases, V lost 0 bases, and 13 bases had no gene match. The chain's CDR3 is CATSRDLRDRNVFEKLFF. CDR3 sequence (DNA): TGTGCCACCAGCAGAGATTTAAGGGACAGGAACGTTTTTGAAAAACTGTTTTTT.

The chain employs TRBV27 and TRBJ2-1; the match to TRBD1 covers 12 bases. CDR1 is MNHEY, CDR2 SMNVEV, per germline (reference sequence). The J segment lost 8 bases and the V segment lost 4 bases, leaving 3 bases of the junction unmatched. There are 14 residues in the CDR3. The CDR3 here is CASSSGTGGYEQFF. CDR3 nucleotide sequence: TGTGCCAGCAGTTCCGGGACAGGGGGCTATGAGCAGTTCTTC.

This chain joins TRBV7-2 and TRBJ2-3, with D unresolved. The CDR3 length is 12 residues. Germline CDR1 reads SGHTA; CDR2 reads FQGNSA. V gave up 9 bases and J gave up 0 bases, with 7 bases separating them. CDR3 DNA: TGTGCCAGTGGAGCTAGCACAGATACGCAGTATTTT. It codes for CASGASTDTQYF.

The chain combines TRBV5-3 with TRBJ2-3; 10 bases agree with TRBD2. TRBV5-3 is identified as an open reading frame with a role that is uncertain. V trimming: 1 base; J trimming: 1 base; junction bases outside the gene matches: 6. CDR3 length equals 17 residues. The CDR3 bases are TGTGCCAGAAGCTTGATAGCTAGCGGGGGAGGCACAGATACGCAGTATTTT. It is translated as CARSLIASGGGTDTQYF.

The CDR3, as DNA: TGCGCCAGCAGTGAGTCGCGGGGGGCTGAAGCTTTCTTT. It specifies CASSESRGAEAFF. The chain couples TRBV10-2 to TRBJ1-1, with D possibly being TRBD1 (5 bases). V was shortened by 0 bases and J by 6 bases, with 8 bases between the two germline ends. CDR1 is WSHSY, CDR2 SAAADI, per germline. The CDR3 runs 13 residues.

The CDR3 DNA reads TGTGCCAGCAGTTTTGGAGGCTACACCTTC. As protein: CASSFGGYTF. The chain has TRBV28 and TRBJ1-2; D not certain. Per germline, CDR1 MDHEN and CDR2 SYDVKM. V lost 3 bases to trimming and J lost 8 bases, with 4 bases between them. This CDR3 contains 10 residues.

This chain joins TRBV11-1 and TRBJ2-7; D is undetermined. The CDR3 is 15 amino acids. The germline CDR1 and CDR2 sequences are SGHAT and FQDESV (reference sequence). V gave up 1 base and J gave up 2 bases, with 12 bases separating them. The CDR3 bases are TGTGCCAGCAGCTTAGAGCGCCTTTCTCCCTACGAGCAGTACTTC. It translates to CASSLERLSPYEQYF.

CDR3 in amino acids: CASSQDRRNTEAFF. The CDR3 bases are TGCGCCAGCAGCCAAGATCGGCGGAACACTGAAGCTTTCTTT. The chain joins TRBV4-3 to TRBJ1-1; no firm D call. The germline V gene has CDR1 LGHNA and CDR2 YSLEER. This CDR3 is 14 amino acids long. Deletions cut 0 bases from V and 1 base from J, with 6 bases between.

This clone was seen a single time. The chain couples TRBV27 to TRBJ2-1, with TRBD2 as a possible D gene (5 bases). V was shortened by 3 bases and J by 0 bases, with 12 bases between the two germline ends. CDR3 length: 16 residues. Germline V gives CDR1 MNHEY, CDR2 SMNVEV (reference sequence). The CDR3 nucleotides read TGTGCCAGCAGTTTTTCGGGCGGGCGCTCCTACAATGAGCAGTTCTTC. This gives the protein CASSFSGGRSYNEQFF.

The chain links TRBV19 to TRBJ1-5, with TRBD1 matching 9 bases. Unmatched junction bases numbered 3, after V lost 3 bases and J lost 0 bases. In germline, CDR1 is LNHDA, CDR2 SQIVND (reference sequence). This CDR3 is built from 16 residues. CDR3 sequence reads: CASSIPDRGSNQPQHF. CDR3 nucleotides: TGTGCCAGTAGTATTCCGGACAGGGGTAGCAATCAGCCCCAGCATTTT.

This chain joins TRBV29-1 and TRBJ2-7; 7 bases match TRBD1. This CDR3 spans 12 amino acids. Germline V gives CDR1 SQVTM, CDR2 ANQGSEA. V shed 1 base, J shed 3 bases, and the junction held 0 bases outside the gene matches. In nucleotides, the CDR3 is TGCAGCGTTGAAGCAGGGGGCTACGAGCAGTACTTC. Protein: CSVEAGGYEQYF.

The V gene is TRBV27, the J gene TRBJ2-7, with D perhaps matching TRBD2 (6 bases). Per germline, CDR1 MNHEY and CDR2 SMNVEV (reference sequence). There are 18 residues in the CDR3. V dropped 5 bases and J dropped 7 bases, with 30 bases sitting between them. The CDR3 DNA reads TGTGCCAGCAGTCAAGACCTCCCGGGACTCCTAATCGGGGAAGAGCAGTACTTC. Encoded protein: CASSQDLPGLLIGEEQYF.

The chain joins TRBV5-1 to TRBJ2-7; 10 bases are a match to TRBD1. Losses at the gene ends were 4 bases for V and 0 bases for J; bases not matched to a gene: 13. The CDR3 contains 18 residues. From germline, CDR1 is SGHRS and CDR2 YFSETQ. CDR3 amino acids: CASSLRDRGPMYSYEQYF. For the CDR3, the DNA is TGCGCCAGCAGCCTCCGGGACAGGGGACCCATGTACTCCTACGAGCAGTACTTC. The full variable domain, in which reference TRBV5-1 and TRBJ2-7 provide the parts outside the CDR3, is KAGVTQTPRYLIKTRGQQVTLSCSPISGHRSVSWYQQTPGQGLQFLFEYFSETQRNKGNFPGRFSGRQFSNSRSEMNVSTLELGDSALYLCASSLRDRGPMYSYEQYFGPGTRLTVT.

This chain links TRBV2 with TRBJ1-5, with 11 bases lining up with TRBD1. CDR1 is SNHLY and CDR2 is FYNNEI in the germline V gene. V lost 3 bases, J lost 0 bases, and 4 bases stayed unmatched. The CDR3 has 17 amino acids. The CDR3 region is CASSEGQGGSSNQPQHF. The CDR3 DNA sequence: TGTGCCAGCAGTGAGGGACAGGGGGGTAGTAGCAATCAGCCCCAGCATTTT.

The chain carries TRBV7-9 and TRBJ2-7, with 12 bases fitting TRBD1. CDR3 length: 15 amino acids. V dropped 1 base and J dropped 5; count of bases not matched to a gene: 3. The germline gives CDR1 SEHNR, CDR2 FQNEAQ (reference sequence). The CDR3 spells CASSLVGQGAHEQYF. The CDR3 nucleotides read TGTGCCAGCAGCTTAGTGGGACAGGGGGCCCACGAGCAGTACTTC.

The chain combines TRBV4-2 with TRBJ1-5, with 9 bases matching TRBD1. CDR1 and CDR2 (germline): LGHNA, YNFKEQ. There are 20 residues in the CDR3. V shed 2 bases and J 4 bases; nucleotides not matched to a gene: 18. The CDR3 loop is CASSQKNTRDRDWWNQPQHF. The CDR3 DNA is TGTGCCAGCAGCCAAAAGAACACCCGGGACAGGGATTGGTGGAATCAGCCCCAGCATTTT.

This chain uses TRBV5-1 with TRBJ2-5; 8 bases align to TRBD1. Germline assignment: CDR1 SGHRS and CDR2 YFSETQ. The CDR3 has 14 residues. V shed 0 bases, J shed 4 bases, and the junction held 2 bases outside the gene matches. CDR3 coding DNA: TGCGCCAGCAGCTTGGTGGACAGGGCAGAGACCCAGTACTTC. Its translation is CASSLVDRAETQYF.

The sample holds one count of this clone. V usage is TRBV7-6 and J usage is TRBJ2-7, with 11 bases aligning to TRBD1. The germline CDR1 and CDR2 sequences are SGHVS and FNYEAQ. This CDR3 is 16 amino acids long. With V trimmed by 5 bases and J by 3 bases, 9 bases remained unmatched. CDR3 coding DNA: TGTGCCAGCAGCCCCCCGGCGGGACAGGGGGGCTACGAGCAGTACTTC. Translated, it gives CASSPPAGQGGYEQYF.